These 11 T cell receptor beta chains originate from one sample sequenced in a study of cytomegalovirus exposure and HLA in healthy donors (dated by TCRdb to about 2017). Library method: the immunoSEQ multiplex PCR assay. A mixture of 60 forward primers for TCR Vbeta segments and 13 reverse primers for TCR Jbeta segments was used in the multiplex PCR. TCRdb re-hosts the immuneACCESS table, in-frame sequences only. Its copies lack some clones; in the studies checked, an unresolved V gene accounts for under half of them, and the cause for the rest is not known. The sample profile shows over 130,000 clones; under 75% of them were found once. Together, the top ten hold 6% to 8.5% of the sample. Specimen: PBMCs. Receptors originate from a woman aged 60 to 75 in good health and CMV-seropositive.

The J gene is TRBJ2-4, the V gene TRBV15; TRBD2 aligns across 7 bases. Germline-derived CDR1 and CDR2 are LNHNV and YYDKDF (reference sequence). The CDR3 spans 15 residues. The V and J ends lost 1 base and 5 bases, in that order; junction bases with no gene match: 5. For the CDR3, the DNA is TGTGCCACCAGCAGAGGTAGCGGGCCACAAAACATTCAGTACTTC. Its translation is CATSRGSGPQNIQYF.

This clone showed up just once. The chain links TRBV18 to TRBJ2-3, with 7 bases fitting TRBD1. The CDR3 length is 13 residues. Trimming at V came to 5 bases and at J to 5 bases, leaving 4 bases not matched to a gene. The germline CDR1 and CDR2 sequences are KGHSH and LQKENI. CDR3 residues: CASSMTGQDTQYF. Written as DNA, the CDR3 is TGTGCCAGCTCAATGACAGGGCAAGATACGCAGTATTTT.

The chain employs TRBV28 and TRBJ2-5; 9 bases line up with TRBD2. The J call could be wrong; TRBJ2-7 is a better fit for the DNA end. The CDR3 is 14 amino acids. Germline values: CDR1 MDHEN, CDR2 SYDVKM. The CDR3 here is CASSLEGLANEQYF. For the CDR3, the DNA is TGTGCCAGCAGTTTAGAGGGACTAGCCAACGAGCAGTACTTC.

The chain joins TRBV19 to TRBJ2-7, with D perhaps TRBD1 (5 bases). The CDR3 totals 15 residues. CDR1 is LNHDA, CDR2 SQIVND, per germline (reference sequence). Trimming left V 1 base short and J 3 bases short, with 13 bases between. Here the CDR3 reads CASSIGQGPGYEQYF. DNA for the CDR3: TGTGCCAGTAGTATAGGGCAGGGTCCTGGCTACGAGCAGTACTTC.

Comment on this clone: At one boundary the junction diverges from the germline segment, which might be a read error. V gene TRBV6-5 combines with J gene TRBJ2-7; possible D gene TRBD1, 6 bases. The CDR3 is made up of 15 amino acids. Per germline, CDR1 MNHEY and CDR2 SVGAGI. CDR3 DNA sequence: TGTGCCAGCAGGTACTCCGGGACAAGCTCCTACGAGCAGTACTTC. It yields the protein CASRYSGTSSYEQYF.

The chain joins TRBV28 to TRBJ2-7, with 9 bases aligning to TRBD2. Germline V gene data show CDR1 as MDHEN and CDR2 as SYDVKM. The CDR3 extends over 17 amino acids. J gave up 6 bases and V 5 bases, and 17 bases lay outside the gene matches. DNA of the CDR3: TGTGCCAGCAGTGCCCCGGGACTAGCTTACCGGGGGGGCGAGCAGTACTTC. Translating gives CASSAPGLAYRGGEQYF.

This clone was counted once. The chain couples TRBV7-2 to TRBJ2-6; 7 bases are shared with TRBD2. V gave up 1 base and J gave up 0 bases; unmatched junction bases: 3. Germline CDR1 reads SGHTA; CDR2 reads FQGNSA. This CDR3 comprises 17 residues. CDR3 region: CASSLGPGGSGANVLTF. The CDR3 bases are TGTGCCAGCAGCTTAGGCCCGGGAGGCTCTGGGGCCAACGTCCTGACTTTC.

The V and J genes are TRBV9 and TRBJ2-7; D is unresolved. The CDR3 is made up of 13 amino acids. The ends were cut back, 4 bases at V and 5 bases at J, with 13 bases in the middle. The germline CDR1 and CDR2 sequences are SGDLS and YYNGEE. CDR3 DNA sequence: TGTGCCAGCAGCCCACCTCACAGCCACGAGCAGTACTTC. It codes for CASSPPHSHEQYF.

In its sample, this clone was seen a few times. This rearrangement joins TRBV19 to TRBJ2-3, with TRBD2 identical over 7 bases. The ends lost 7 bases at V and 4 bases at J; junction bases unmatched: 8. There are 14 residues in the CDR3. Germline loops: CDR1 LNHDA, CDR2 SQIVND (reference sequence). The CDR3 here is CASKEGGVADTQYF. CDR3 DNA sequence: TGTGCCAGTAAAGAGGGAGGGGTGGCAGATACGCAGTATTTT. The whole variable domain, filled in from reference TRBV19 and TRBJ2-3, reads DGGITQSPKYLFRKEGQNVTLSCEQNLNHDAMYWYRQDPGQGLRLIYYSQIVNDFQKGDIAEGYSVSREKKESFPLTVTSAQKNPTAFYLCASKEGGVADTQYFGPGTRLTVL.

This clone was counted ten times or more. The CDR3 loop is CASSQRGNQPQHF. The CDR3 DNA reads as TGTGCCAGCAGCCAACGGGGCAATCAGCCCCAGCATTTT. V usage is TRBV7-2 and J usage is TRBJ1-5; D uncertain. V was pared by 5 bases and J by 2 bases, with 7 bases between. The CDR3 has 13 amino acids. Germline V gene data show CDR1 as SGHTA and CDR2 as FQGNSA.

The J gene is TRBJ2-2, the V gene TRBV5-6; maybe TRBD2 (6 bases). The CDR3 covers 16 residues. The germline gives CDR1 SGHDT, CDR2 YYEEEE. Trimming took 1 base from V and 4 from J, leaving 14 bases between them. This CDR3 is CASSLRRELVTGELFF. The CDR3 nucleotides are TGTGCCAGCAGCTTGAGGCGGGAACTAGTCACCGGGGAGCTGTTTTTT. Full variable domain (missing parts from reference TRBV5-6 and TRBJ2-2): DAGVTQSPTHLIKTRGQQVTLRCSPKSGHDTVSWYQQALGQGPQFIFQYYEEEERQRGNFPDRFSGHQFPNYSSELNVNALLLGDSALYLCASSLRRELVTGELFFGEGSRLTVL.